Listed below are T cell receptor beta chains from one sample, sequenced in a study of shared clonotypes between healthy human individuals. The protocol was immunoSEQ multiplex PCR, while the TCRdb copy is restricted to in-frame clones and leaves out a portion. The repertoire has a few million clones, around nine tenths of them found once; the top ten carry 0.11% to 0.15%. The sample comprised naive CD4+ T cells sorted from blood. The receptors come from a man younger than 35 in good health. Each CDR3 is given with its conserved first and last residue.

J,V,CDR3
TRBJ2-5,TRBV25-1,CASSRDRVQETQYF
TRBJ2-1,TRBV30,CAWSAARTSGSYNEQFF
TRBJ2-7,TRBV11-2,CASNPVTGRGGEQYF
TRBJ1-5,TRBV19,CASSLPGHDSNQPQHF
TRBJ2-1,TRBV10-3,CAISSGGNNEQFF
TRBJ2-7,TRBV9,CASSAGPGTSGIPYEQYF
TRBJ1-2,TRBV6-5,CASKPTPNNYGYTF
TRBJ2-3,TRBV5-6,CASSLRTSGGATDTQYF
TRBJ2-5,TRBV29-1,CSVGAGVRETQYF
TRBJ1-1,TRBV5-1,CASSLQNTEAFF
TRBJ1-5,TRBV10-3,CAISDGTPDQPQHF
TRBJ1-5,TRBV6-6,CASTGQNQPQHF